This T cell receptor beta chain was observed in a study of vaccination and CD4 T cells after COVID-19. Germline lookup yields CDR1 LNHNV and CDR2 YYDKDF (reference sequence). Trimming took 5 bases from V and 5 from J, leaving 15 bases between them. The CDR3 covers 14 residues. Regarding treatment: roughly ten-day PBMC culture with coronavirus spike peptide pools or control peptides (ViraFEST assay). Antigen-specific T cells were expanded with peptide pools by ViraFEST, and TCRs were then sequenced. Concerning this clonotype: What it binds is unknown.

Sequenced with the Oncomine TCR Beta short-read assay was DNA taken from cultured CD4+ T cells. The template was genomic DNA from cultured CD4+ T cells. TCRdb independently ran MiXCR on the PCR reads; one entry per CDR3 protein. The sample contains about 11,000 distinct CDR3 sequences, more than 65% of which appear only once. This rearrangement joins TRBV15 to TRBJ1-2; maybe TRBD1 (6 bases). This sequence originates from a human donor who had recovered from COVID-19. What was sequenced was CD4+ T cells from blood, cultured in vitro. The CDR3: CATSRGGDRYGYTF. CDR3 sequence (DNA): TGTGCCACCAGCCGAGGGGGGGATAGGTATGGCTACACCTTC.